A single sample is the source of the 10 T cell receptor beta chains below, sequenced in a study of post-analysis software for immune sequencing data. Findings of the study overall: Included in a set of roughly five TRBV segments more frequent in patients than controls were TRBV5-6, TRBV5-1 and TRBV20-1.

For these TCRs, the target antigens are not known. Unique molecular identifiers had been added to the TCR beta cDNA libraries. Using its own MiXCR run on the PCR reads, TCRdb lists one record per CDR3 protein. This table holds roughly 700,000 distinct CDR3 sequences, roughly 27% found once. Sequencing was carried out using blood. These receptors were collected from a girl aged 10 to 17 with multiple sclerosis.

The chain joins TRBV6-1 to TRBJ2-5; TRBD2 is a possible D gene (6 bases). V dropped 4 bases and J dropped 4 bases, with 19 bases sitting between them. The CDR3 is 16 residues long. Germline V CDR1 and CDR2: MNHNS, SASEGT. The chain's CDR3 is CASSGRVLVEGETQYF. For the CDR3, the DNA is TGTGCCAGCAGTGGACGAGTACTAGTGGAGGGAGAGACCCAGTACTTC.

The chain has TRBV9 and TRBJ2-7; TRBD2 matches 14 bases. CDR3 length: 17 residues. Germline V gives CDR1 SGDLS, CDR2 YYNGEE. V trimming: 4 bases; J trimming: 7 bases; junction bases outside the gene matches: 13. For the CDR3, the DNA is TGTGCCAGCAGCTCTACACCGGGACTAGCGGGAGTTATGGAGCAGTACTTC. This sequence encodes CASSSTPGLAGVMEQYF.

The V and J genes are TRBV7-2 and TRBJ2-4, with 10 bases aligning to TRBD1. Germline V gives CDR1 SGHTA, CDR2 FQGNSA. The CDR3 totals 16 residues. The V gene end was trimmed by 4 bases and the J gene end by 13 bases; junction bases not matched to a gene: 16. CDR3 sequence reads: CASSSTGGSLPTGQYF. As DNA, the CDR3 is TGTGCCAGCAGCTCGACAGGGGGCAGCCTACCTACAGGGCAGTACTTC.

Remarks on this clonotype: Given a much more abundant clone one base away, this may be a read error. This chain connects TRBV20-1 to TRBJ2-1; D assignment may be TRBD1 or TRBD2 (5 bases each). CDR3 length: 12 amino acids. Germline CDR1 and CDR2: DFQATT and SNEGSKA (reference sequence). The CDR3 nucleotides read TGCAGGGCTAGAGAGATGTCGGGACAGCAGTTCTTC. This gives the protein CRAREMSGQQFF.

The gene calls are TRBV20-1 and TRBJ1-5, with 10 bases that match TRBD1. Germline V gene lookup returns CDR1 DFQATT and CDR2 SNEGSKA (reference sequence). V gave up 0 bases and J gave up 11 bases; unmatched junction bases: 16. The CDR3 has 17 residues. CDR3 sequence: CSARDLLGQGERESQHF. The CDR3 bases are TGCAGTGCTAGAGACCTACTAGGACAGGGGGAAAGGGAGTCCCAGCATTTT.

The V call is TRBV6-2 or TRBV6-3, the J call TRBJ1-6, with no clear D. The germline V gene has CDR1 MNHEY and CDR2 SVGEGT. The CDR3 runs 15 residues. The ends were cut back, 3 bases at V and 9 bases at J, with 15 bases in the middle. CDR3: CASSYTALMPSPLHF. As DNA, the CDR3 is TGTGCCAGCAGTTATACGGCACTAATGCCTTCACCCCTCCACTTT.

The rearrangement links TRBV20-1 to TRBJ2-3; D may be TRBD2 (6 bases). Germline assignment: CDR1 DFQATT and CDR2 SNEGSKA (reference sequence). The CDR3 consists of 15 residues. V lost 6 bases to trimming and J lost 2 bases, with 18 bases between them. The CDR3 region is CSARSGAGYTDTQYF. In DNA form, the CDR3 reads TGCAGTGCGAGGTCTGGAGCGGGCTACACAGATACGCAGTATTTT.

This clonotype has just a few counts. The chain combines TRBV6-6 with TRBJ2-1; TRBD1 is a possible D gene (5 bases). Germline lookup yields CDR1 MNHNY and CDR2 SVGAGI (reference sequence). This CDR3 is 12 amino acids long. CDR3: CSGRGNGWEQFF. CDR3 coding DNA: TGTAGTGGTAGGGGAAATGGATGGGAGCAGTTCTTC.

Concerning this clonotype: At one end, the junction sequence differs from germline, possibly due to a read error. The rearrangement uses TRBV10-3 and TRBJ2-1, with D unresolved. The V gene's germline CDR1 is ENHRY and CDR2 SYGVKD. This CDR3 is built from 12 residues. The CDR3 here is CAIGESRREQFF. CDR3 coding DNA: TGTGCCATCGGTGAGTCTCGGCGGGAGCAGTTCTTC.

This clonotype was seen only a few times. This chain joins TRBV5-1 and TRBJ1-5, with 8 bases matching TRBD1. Germline V CDR1 and CDR2: SGHRS, YFSETQ. The length of the CDR3 is 17 residues. After removal of 4 bases from V and 2 bases from J, the junction contained 11 bases not matched to a gene. The CDR3 bases are TGCGCCAGCAGCCGGAGACCGACAGGGGACGGCAATCAGCCCCAGCATTTT. Its protein is CASSRRPTGDGNQPQHF.